This T cell receptor (beta chain) derives from a study of T cell repertoires in cytomegalovirus infection. TCRdb reanalysed the reads using MiXCR and keeps one entry per CDR3 protein. The sample contains approximately 500,000 distinct CDR3 sequences, about 26% of which appear only once. Study conclusions and caveats: Summed frequency of shared TCR beta families picked out CMV carriers who also had the relevant HLA. Predominance within the ex vivo response was attributable to HLA-C-restricted CMV-specific TCR beta clonotypes.

This clonotype was observed many times. Its antigen is unidentified. This CDR3 has 17 residues. Germline assignment: CDR1 SGHAT and CDR2 FQNNGV. After removal of 5 bases from V and 5 bases from J, the junction contained 15 bases not matched to a gene. The V and J genes are TRBV11-2 and TRBJ2-1, with TRBD1 matching over 7 bases. This TCR came from a human donor in good health (CMV status not recorded). Some clones in this sample may be carry-over from other donors' samples. The sample was PBMCs. The CDR3 spells CASSPSTGRLVDNEQFF. Written as DNA, the CDR3 is TGTGCCAGCAGCCCCTCGACAGGGCGGTTGGTGGACAATGAGCAGTTCTTC.